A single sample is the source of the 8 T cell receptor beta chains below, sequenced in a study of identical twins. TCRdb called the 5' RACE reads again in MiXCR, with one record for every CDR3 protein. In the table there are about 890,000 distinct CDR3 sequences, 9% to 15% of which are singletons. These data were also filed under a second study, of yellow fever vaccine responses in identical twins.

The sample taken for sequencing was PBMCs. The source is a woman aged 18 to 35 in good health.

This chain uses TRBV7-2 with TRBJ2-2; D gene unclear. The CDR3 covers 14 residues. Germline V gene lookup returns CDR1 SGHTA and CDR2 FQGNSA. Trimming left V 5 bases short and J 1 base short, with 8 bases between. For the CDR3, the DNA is TGTGCCAGCAGCCGACGGGTGAACACCGGGGAGCTGTTTTTT. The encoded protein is CASSRRVNTGELFF. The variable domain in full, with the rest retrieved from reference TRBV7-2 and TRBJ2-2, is GAGVSQSPSNKVTEKGKDVELRCDPISGHTALYWYRQSLGQGLEFLIYFQGNSAPDKSGLPSDRFSAERTGGSVSTLTIQRTQQEDSAVYLCASSRRVNTGELFFGEGSRLTVL.

The CDR3 sequence: CASIRLADSTDTQYF. The CDR3 nucleotides are TGTGCCAGCATTCGACTAGCGGACAGCACAGATACGCAGTATTTT. The V and J genes are TRBV14 and TRBJ2-3; 9 bases align to TRBD2. The CDR3 runs 15 residues. Germline loops: CDR1 SGHDN, CDR2 FVKESK. V lost 7 bases and J lost 0; bases outside the gene matches: 5.

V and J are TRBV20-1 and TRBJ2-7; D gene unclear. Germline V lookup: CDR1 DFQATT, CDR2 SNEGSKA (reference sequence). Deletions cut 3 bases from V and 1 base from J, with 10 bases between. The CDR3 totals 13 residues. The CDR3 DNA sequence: TGCAGTGCTAGGGGCGTTGATTCCTACGAGCAGTACGTC. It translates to CSARGVDSYEQYV.

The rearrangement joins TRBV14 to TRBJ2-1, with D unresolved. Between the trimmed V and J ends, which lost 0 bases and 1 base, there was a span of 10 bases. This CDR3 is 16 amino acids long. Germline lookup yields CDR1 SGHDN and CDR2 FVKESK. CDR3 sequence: CASSQDRLGSYNEQFF. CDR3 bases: TGTGCCAGCAGCCAAGATCGTCTGGGGTCCTACAATGAGCAGTTCTTC.

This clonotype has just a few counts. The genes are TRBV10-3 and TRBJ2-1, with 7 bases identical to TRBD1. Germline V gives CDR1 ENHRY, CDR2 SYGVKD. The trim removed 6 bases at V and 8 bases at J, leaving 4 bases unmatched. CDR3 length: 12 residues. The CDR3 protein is CAISTGVDEQFF. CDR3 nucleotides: TGTGCCATCAGCACAGGGGTGGATGAGCAGTTCTTC.

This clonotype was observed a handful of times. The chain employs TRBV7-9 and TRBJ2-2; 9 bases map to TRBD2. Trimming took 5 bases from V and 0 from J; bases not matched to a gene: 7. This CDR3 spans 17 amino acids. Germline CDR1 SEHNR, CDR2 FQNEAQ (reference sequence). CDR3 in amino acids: CASSPPSGGTNTGELFF. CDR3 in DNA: TGTGCCAGCAGCCCCCCCAGCGGGGGGACGAACACCGGGGAGCTGTTTTTT.

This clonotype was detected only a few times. The CDR3 region is CASSRGTGKGYNEQFF. The DNA for the CDR3 is TGCGCCAGCAGCAGGGGGACAGGGAAAGGCTACAATGAGCAGTTCTTC. The chain links TRBV5-1 to TRBJ2-1; 9 bases map to TRBD1. The junction had 8 bases not matched to a gene; V was cut back by 4 bases and J by 3 bases. In germline, CDR1 is SGHRS, CDR2 YFSETQ. The CDR3 is 16 amino acids.

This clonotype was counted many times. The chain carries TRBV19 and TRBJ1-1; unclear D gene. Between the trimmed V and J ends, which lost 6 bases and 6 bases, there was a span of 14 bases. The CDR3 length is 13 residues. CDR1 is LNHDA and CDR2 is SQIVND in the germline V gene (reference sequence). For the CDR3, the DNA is TGTGCCAGTAGCCGGGGTGGCAGCGCTGAAGCTTTCTTT. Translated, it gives CASSRGGSAEAFF.